The clone carrying this T cell receptor (beta chain) was seen ten or more times. Its specificity is unknown. This entry comes from a study of shared clonotypes between healthy human individuals. Unmatched junction bases numbered 5, after V lost 5 bases and J lost 2 bases. The V gene's germline CDR1 is SGHVS and CDR2 FQNEAQ. The length of the CDR3 is 15 residues. An assay was performed, and its level was deep. Only in-frame clones appear in the TCRdb table, and some are missing; sequencing was by immunoSEQ multiplex PCR. The sample lists roughly 1,100,000 clones, about three quarters seen once, with about 1.5% in the top ten. Study-wide results and limits: Across a few donors, naive CD4 shared 5% to 6%, naive CD8 about 3.2%, memory CD4 more than 2%, memory CD8 about 0.4%. The rarefaction results pointed to incomplete sorted-subset sequencing despite large depth.

The V and J genes are TRBV7-8 and TRBJ2-5; 10 bases align to TRBD1. The receptor's source is a man aged 18-30 years in good health. The sequenced sample was memory CD4+ T cells sorted from blood. Subset meaning: CD45RA-negative fraction. In DNA, the CDR3 is TGTGCCAGCAGCCCCGGGACAGGGGTTCAAGAGACCCAGTACTTC. Protein sequence: CASSPGTGVQETQYF.